A single sample is the source of the 32 T cell receptor beta chains below, sequenced in a study of blood T cell repertoires in COVID-19 (dated by TCRdb to the early 2020s). Libraries were constructed by the immunoSEQ multiplex PCR assay. Here the immuneACCESS table is served through TCRdb, limited to in-frame sequences with V and J called. Missing clones are a known gap in these copies; in checked studies unresolved V genes cover under half, and the rest lacks a known reason. The sample table records under 250,000 clones; almost 85% of these occur just once. The ten largest clones represent 6.5% to 9% of the sample. Sequenced: peripheral blood. The receptors come from a woman aged 50 to 65 with active or convalescent COVID-19.

V and J are TRBV28 and TRBJ1-1; 9 nucleotides line up with TRBD1. The ends lost 5 bases at V and 12 bases at J; junction bases unmatched: 7. This CDR3 has 12 amino acids. Germline V CDR1 and CDR2: MDHEN, SYDVKM. CDR3: CASSSWDRVPFF. Written as DNA, the CDR3 is TGTGCCAGCAGTAGTTGGGACAGGGTCCCTTTCTTT.

The table lists this clone with a count of one. The chain carries TRBV2 and TRBJ2-2, with 9 nucleotides matching TRBD2. The J segment lost 1 base and the V segment lost 4 bases, leaving 7 bases of the junction unmatched. The CDR3 has 17 residues. Per germline, CDR1 SNHLY and CDR2 FYNNEI. The CDR3 protein is CASSVISTSGNTGELFF. The CDR3 DNA reads TGTGCCAGCAGTGTGATCTCGACTAGCGGGAACACCGGGGAGCTGTTTTTT. Complete variable domain (other parts from reference TRBV2 and TRBJ2-2): EPEVTQTPSHQVTQMGQEVILRCVPISNHLYFYWYRQILGQKVEFLVSFYNNEISEKSEIFDDQFSVERPDGSNFTLKIRSTKLEDSAMYFCASSVISTSGNTGELFFGEGSRLTVL.

The chain uses TRBV19 and TRBJ2-1; TRBD2 matches at 7 bases. Trimming took 0 bases from V and 9 from J; bases not matched to a gene: 8. Germline V gives CDR1 LNHDA, CDR2 SQIVND (reference sequence). This CDR3 region has 15 residues. The CDR3: CASSIDGGSAGEQFF. CDR3 nucleotide sequence: TGTGCCAGTAGTATAGACGGGGGGTCAGCGGGTGAGCAGTTCTTC.

Here the CDR3 reads CATSDLVGGTYNEQFF. The CDR3 coding sequence is TGTGCCACCAGTGATCTTGTGGGAGGCACCTACAATGAGCAGTTCTTC. The chain is built from TRBV24-1 and TRBJ2-1; possible D gene TRBD2, 6 bases. The CDR3 is made up of 16 amino acids. Germline CDR1 and CDR2: KGHDR and SFDVKD. The germline V and J ends were trimmed by 3 bases and 2 bases, with 13 bases remaining between them.

The CDR3 DNA sequence: TGTGCCAGCAGCCGGATGGGGGCGCTAGAGACCCAGTACTTC. It translates to CASSRMGALETQYF. The chain employs TRBV5-6 and TRBJ2-5, with D tentatively TRBD1 (6 bases). Germline CDR1 is SGHDT and CDR2 is YYEEEE. The CDR3 sequence is 14 residues long. V lost 4 bases and J 4 bases, leaving 14 bases between the germline ends.

V gene TRBV11-1 combines with J gene TRBJ2-3, with D uncertain. V lost 1 base and J 3 bases, leaving 11 bases between the germline ends. The CDR3 has 15 amino acids. Germline CDR1 SGHAT, CDR2 FQDESV (reference sequence). CDR3 in amino acids: CASSLGQVMTDTQYF. CDR3 coding DNA: TGTGCCAGCAGCTTAGGCCAGGTGATGACAGATACGCAGTATTTT.

The V call is TRBV18, the J call TRBJ2-3, with 7 bases identical to TRBD1. Germline values: CDR1 KGHSH, CDR2 LQKENI. V was clipped by 6 bases and J by 0 bases; unmatched bases: 9. This CDR3 is 16 amino acids long. CDR3 sequence reads: CASSSFVDRSTDTQYF. DNA for the CDR3: TGTGCCAGCTCTTCCTTCGTGGACAGGAGCACAGATACGCAGTATTTT.

This chain uses TRBV7-9 with TRBJ2-5, with D possibly being TRBD2 (5 bases). The length of the CDR3 is 13 residues. Trimming removed 4 bases at V and 5 bases at J, with 11 bases between. Germline V gives CDR1 SEHNR, CDR2 FQNEAQ (reference sequence). The CDR3 here is CASSSTTGETQYF. CDR3 in DNA: TGTGCCAGCAGCTCTACAACGGGGGAGACCCAGTACTTC. Complete variable domain (other parts from reference TRBV7-9 and TRBJ2-5): DTGVSQNPRHKITKRGQNVTFRCDPISEHNRLYWYRQTLGQGPEFLTYFQNEAQLEKSRLLSDRFSAERPKGSFSTLEIQRTEQGDSAMYLCASSSTTGETQYFGPGTRLLVL.

In regard to this clone: This specimen includes other DNA sequences encoding the same CDR3. CDR3 in amino acids: CASSYQGGYGYTF. CDR3 nucleotides: TGTGCCAGCAGTTACCAGGGAGGGTATGGCTACACCTTC. This rearrangement joins TRBV6-5 to TRBJ1-2; perhaps TRBD1 as D (5 bases). The V gene's germline CDR1 is MNHEY and CDR2 SVGAGI. This CDR3 region has 13 residues. The germline V and J ends were trimmed by 2 bases and 5 bases, with 9 bases remaining between them.

The V gene is TRBV7-8, the J gene TRBJ1-6; D gene ambiguous. V was clipped by 2 bases and J by 13 bases, with 12 bases between them. In germline, CDR1 is SGHVS, CDR2 FQNEAQ. The CDR3 contains 13 residues. CDR3: CASSLTNGDPLHF. The CDR3 DNA follows: TGTGCCAGCAGCTTAACGAACGGGGATCCCCTCCACTTT.

The V and J genes are TRBV19 and TRBJ1-4; 9 bases line up with TRBD1. After removal of 6 bases from V and 8 bases from J, the junction contained 7 bases not matched to a gene. The V gene's germline CDR1 is LNHDA and CDR2 SQIVND (reference sequence). The CDR3 is 14 residues long. The CDR3 sequence is CASSRTGDIEKLFF. DNA for the CDR3: TGTGCCAGTAGCCGGACAGGGGATATCGAAAAACTGTTTTTT.

The V gene is TRBV2, the J gene TRBJ2-7; D uncertain. Trimming shortened V by 4 bases and J by 7 bases, and 8 bases separated the two germline ends. Germline V gene sequence: CDR1 SNHLY, CDR2 FYNNEI. The CDR3 spans 11 residues. CDR3 amino acids: CASSVRREQYV. The CDR3 DNA sequence: TGTGCCAGCAGTGTACGGCGGGAGCAGTACGTC.

The rearrangement links TRBV6-4 to TRBJ2-1; 7 positions agree with TRBD2. V lost 7 bases to trimming and J lost 9 bases; unmatched junction nucleotides: 3. This CDR3 has 11 amino acids. CDR1 is MRHNA and CDR2 is SNTAGT in the germline V gene. The CDR3 is CASTREGEQFF. In nucleotides, the CDR3 is TGTGCCAGCACGAGGGAGGGTGAGCAGTTCTTC.

This chain connects TRBV29-1 to TRBJ1-6; 10 positions agree with TRBD1. The germline V gene encodes CDR1 SQVTM and CDR2 ANQGSEA. The CDR3 has 15 amino acids. V trimming: 6 bases; J trimming: 10 bases; junction bases outside the gene matches: 12. DNA of the CDR3: TGCAGCGTGCGAGCCGGGACAGGGGAAAGCTCACCCCTCCACTTT. This sequence encodes CSVRAGTGESSPLHF.

This rearrangement joins TRBV11-2 to TRBJ1-4; tentative D call: TRBD1 (5 bases). The CDR3 has 14 amino acids. Germline values: CDR1 SGHAT, CDR2 FQNNGV. Trimming took off 5 bases at V and 0 bases at J, with 7 bases between the two ends. This CDR3 is CASSHRSTNEKLFF. As DNA, the CDR3 is TGTGCCAGCAGCCACAGGTCAACTAATGAAAAACTGTTTTTT.

This chain joins TRBV14 and TRBJ2-3; TRBD2 agrees at 10 bases. The CDR3 is 14 residues long. Germline assignment: CDR1 SGHDN and CDR2 FVKESK. The V segment lost 3 bases and the J segment 8 bases; nucleotides outside the gene matches: 5. CDR3 coding DNA: TGTGCCAGCAGCCATCTAGCGGGAGTGTCTACGCAGTATTTT. Its protein product is CASSHLAGVSTQYF.

V is TRBV4-2 and J is TRBJ2-1; possible D gene TRBD2, 7 bases. V lost 3 bases to trimming and J lost 7 bases, with 22 bases between them. The CDR3 has 17 amino acids. Germline V gene data show CDR1 as LGHNA and CDR2 as YNFKEQ. The CDR3 loop is CASSQPRGRGALNEQFF. The CDR3 nucleotides are TGTGCCAGCAGCCAGCCCAGAGGACGGGGGGCTCTGAATGAGCAGTTCTTC.

The J gene is TRBJ2-1, the V gene TRBV4-2, with D perhaps matching TRBD2 (6 bases). The CDR3 spans 15 residues. The germline V gene encodes CDR1 LGHNA and CDR2 YNFKEQ. Trimming removed 4 bases at V and 7 bases at J, with 17 bases between. For the CDR3, the DNA is TGTGCCAGCAGCCCCGAGGGTGGCGCGGGGAATGAGCAGTTCTTC. Translated: CASSPEGGAGNEQFF.

A few counts support this clone. The chain links TRBV9 to TRBJ1-2; possibly TRBD1 for D (5 bases). The V gene lost 3 bases and the J gene lost 7 bases, with 19 bases spanning the gap. Germline CDR1 is SGDLS and CDR2 is YYNGEE. There are 15 residues in the CDR3. The CDR3 DNA follows: TGTGCCAGCAGCGCGGGGGGAGGAGCCAAGGGTGGCTACACCTTC. Residues: CASSAGGGAKGGYTF.

The V call is TRBV2, the J call TRBJ2-2; TRBD2 agrees at 13 bases. The CDR3 is 14 amino acids. Looked up from germline, CDR1 is SNHLY and CDR2 is FYNNEI. The V gene end was trimmed by 8 bases and the J gene end by 6 bases; junction bases not matched to a gene: 3. CDR3 bases: TGTGCCAGCGGACTAGCGGGAGTGTCCGGGGAGCTGTTTTTT. This translates into CASGLAGVSGELFF.

This clone was detected once. The CDR3, as DNA: TGTGCCATCAGTGAGATCGAGCGAGACTCCGAGCAGTACTTC. Translated, it gives CAISEIERDSEQYF. This chain links TRBV10-3 with TRBJ2-7; D unclear. Germline values: CDR1 ENHRY, CDR2 SYGVKD. Trimming cost V 2 bases and J 6 bases, with 14 bases left between them. This CDR3 has 14 amino acids.

The chain carries TRBV2 and TRBJ1-6; TRBD1 might be the D (6 bases). With 10 bases removed from V and 10 bases from J, the gap between germline ends came to 17 bases. The germline CDR1 and CDR2 sequences are SNHLY and FYNNEI. This CDR3 is built from 13 residues. The CDR3 bases are TGTGCCACCCAGGAGGGGGGGAGCTCACCCCTCCACTTT. Residues: CATQEGGSSPLHF.

This clone was detected only once. The chain recombines TRBV7-2 with TRBJ1-5; TRBD1 agrees at 8 bases. The V gene's germline CDR1 is SGHTA and CDR2 FQGNSA. The V and J ends lost 1 base and 1 base, in that order; junction bases with no gene match: 3. The CDR3 runs 16 residues. CDR3 coding DNA: TGTGCCAGCAGCTTAGTAGCAGGGGGCAGCAATCAGCCCCAGCATTTT. As protein: CASSLVAGGSNQPQHF.

This chain links TRBV11-2 with TRBJ2-7; 13 nucleotides match TRBD2. This CDR3 is 15 amino acids long. Germline assignment: CDR1 SGHAT and CDR2 FQNNGV. After removal of 4 bases from V and 6 bases from J, the junction contained 6 bases not matched to a gene. The CDR3 nucleotides are TGTGCCAGCAGCTCAGGACTAGCGGGAGTCTCCGAGCAGTACTTC. Encoded protein: CASSSGLAGVSEQYF.

This chain links TRBV6-4 with TRBJ1-2, with a weak D call TRBD1 (5 bases). This CDR3 contains 13 residues. Trimming removed 2 bases at V and 7 bases at J, with 11 bases between. The V gene's germline CDR1 is MRHNA and CDR2 SNTAGT. In DNA, the CDR3 is TGTGCCAGCAGTGACAAGGGGATCGGTGGCTACACCTTC. This encodes CASSDKGIGGYTF.

The chain employs TRBV28 and TRBJ1-5; the D is unclear. The V end was cut by 4 bases, the J end by 4 bases, with 11 bases between. Germline CDR1 MDHEN, CDR2 SYDVKM. There are 14 residues in the CDR3. CDR3 bases: TGTGCCAGCAGTTCAGACATGATAAATCAGCCCCAGCATTTT. Translated: CASSSDMINQPQHF. Full variable domain (rest looked up from reference TRBV28 and TRBJ1-5): DVKVTQSSRYLVKRTGEKVFLECVQDMDHENMFWYRQDPGLGLRLIYFSYDVKMKEKGDIPEGYSVSREKKERFSLILESASTNQTSMYLCASSSDMINQPQHFGDGTRLSIL.

J is TRBJ1-2 and V is TRBV6-1, with D perhaps matching TRBD1 (6 bases). This CDR3 contains 15 residues. Trimming shortened V by 1 base and J by 1 base, and 10 bases separated the two germline ends. The V gene's germline CDR1 is MNHNS and CDR2 SASEGT. CDR3 sequence (DNA): TGTGCCAGCAGTGAAGGGACAGACCTTAACTATGGCTACACCTTC. As protein: CASSEGTDLNYGYTF.

The rearrangement uses TRBV28 and TRBJ2-2, with D possibly TRBD1 on 6 matching bases. This CDR3 has 15 residues. Between the trimmed V and J ends, which lost 5 bases and 1 base, there was a span of 11 bases. The germline gives CDR1 MDHEN, CDR2 SYDVKM. CDR3 in amino acids: CASSPQGLNTGELFF. CDR3 bases: TGTGCCAGCAGTCCACAGGGCCTGAACACCGGGGAGCTGTTTTTT.

The chain links TRBV19 to TRBJ2-2; D is unresolved. This CDR3 contains 13 residues. Germline loops: CDR1 LNHDA, CDR2 SQIVND (reference sequence). V lost 5 bases to trimming and J lost 6 bases, with 10 bases between them. CDR3 loop: CASSRTVAGELFF. The CDR3 DNA reads TGTGCCAGTAGTCGAACAGTGGCCGGGGAGCTGTTTTTT.

The chain combines TRBV5-1 with TRBJ2-5, with 10 bases aligning to TRBD1. The trim removed 4 bases at V and 2 bases at J, leaving 2 bases unmatched. Germline CDR1 is SGHRS and CDR2 is YFSETQ. The CDR3 sequence is 14 residues long. The CDR3 protein is CASSPGQGQETQYF. CDR3 nucleotide sequence: TGCGCCAGCAGCCCGGGACAGGGGCAAGAGACCCAGTACTTC. The full variable domain, with the rest looked up from reference TRBV5-1 and TRBJ2-5, is KAGVTQTPRYLIKTRGQQVTLSCSPISGHRSVSWYQQTPGQGLQFLFEYFSETQRNKGNFPGRFSGRQFSNSRSEMNVSTLELGDSALYLCASSPGQGQETQYFGPGTRLLVL.

The chain links TRBV19 to TRBJ1-2, with D uncertain. The CDR3 runs 12 residues. The germline V and J ends were trimmed by 7 bases and 8 bases, with 14 bases remaining between them. Germline CDR1 is LNHDA and CDR2 is SQIVND (reference sequence). The CDR3 spells CASTFEERGYTF. CDR3 coding DNA: TGTGCCAGTACCTTCGAGGAGCGGGGCTACACCTTC.

The chain combines TRBV5-6 with TRBJ1-4, with TRBD1 identical over 10 bases. The J segment lost 6 bases and the V segment lost 3 bases, leaving 2 bases of the junction unmatched. Germline loops: CDR1 SGHDT, CDR2 YYEEEE. The CDR3 runs to 14 residues. The CDR3 DNA follows: TGTGCCAGCAGCTCGACAGGGGGCTATGAAAAACTGTTTTTT. As protein: CASSSTGGYEKLFF. The whole variable domain, remainder taken from reference TRBV5-6 and TRBJ1-4, is DAGVTQSPTHLIKTRGQQVTLRCSPKSGHDTVSWYQQALGQGPQFIFQYYEEEERQRGNFPDRFSGHQFPNYSSELNVNALLLGDSALYLCASSSTGGYEKLFFGSGTQLSVL.